Presented here are 22 T cell receptor beta chains from one specimen sequenced in a study of T cell responses to AZD1222 COVID-19 vaccine. Libraries were prepared by immunoSEQ multiplex PCR; TCRdb keeps only in-frame clonotypes and omits some of them. Here the sample spans roughly 160,000 clones, 93% being singletons. The source was peripheral blood, collected on day 0 of AZD1222 vaccination. Receptors were obtained from an adult in good health.

V and J are TRBV4-1 and TRBJ2-7, with 7 positions matching TRBD1. This CDR3 is 15 amino acids long. Germline CDR1 MGHRA, CDR2 YSYEKL. The V gene end was trimmed by 3 bases and the J gene end by 5 bases; junction bases not matched to a gene: 10. CDR3 region: CASSHDPPGTDEQYF. DNA of the CDR3: TGCGCCAGCAGCCACGACCCTCCCGGGACAGACGAGCAGTACTTC.

The rearrangement joins TRBV19 to TRBJ1-6; perhaps TRBD1 as D (6 bases). The V gene's germline CDR1 is LNHDA and CDR2 SQIVND (reference sequence). Trimming removed 4 bases from V and 8 bases from J, with 15 bases in between. CDR3 size: 15 residues. CDR3 in amino acids: CASSSTGIGDSPLHF. CDR3 bases: TGTGCCAGTAGTAGTACAGGGATAGGCGATTCACCCCTCCACTTT.

The chain uses TRBV4-3 and TRBJ1-3; no reliable D call. This CDR3 region has 15 residues. CDR1 and CDR2 (germline): LGHNA, YSLEER. Trimming removed 0 bases at V and 1 base at J, with 7 bases between. The CDR3 bases are TGCGCCAGCAGCCAAGAGGGGTTTTCTGGAAACACCATATATTTT. Translation: CASSQEGFSGNTIYF.

In its sample, this clone was seen a few times. This chain uses TRBV9 with TRBJ1-2; D uncertain. V lost 0 bases and J lost 6, with 12 bases in between. This CDR3 is 14 amino acids long. CDR1 and CDR2 (germline): SGDLS, YYNGEE. Here the CDR3 DNA reads TGTGCCAGCAGCGTAGGTTCGGCCCCCCATGGCTACACCTTC. It translates to CASSVGSAPHGYTF.

The V and J genes are TRBV3-1 (or the pseudogene TRBV3-2) and TRBJ2-5; D not resolved. Germline V lookup: CDR1 LGHDT, CDR2 YNNKEL (reference sequence). The CDR3 is 15 residues long. V was pared by 1 base and J by 3 bases, with 12 bases between. CDR3 loop: CASSQAAGGEETQYF. In DNA form, the CDR3 reads TGTGCCAGCAGCCAAGCTGCTGGCGGAGAAGAGACCCAGTACTTC.

The chain carries TRBV20-1 and TRBJ2-3; 8 nucleotides align to TRBD2. Per germline, CDR1 DFQATT and CDR2 SNEGSKA (reference sequence). The ends lost 3 bases at V and 2 bases at J; junction bases unmatched: 7. The CDR3 runs to 15 residues. The CDR3 DNA follows: TGCAGTGCTAGTAATAGCGGGGAATACACAGATACGCAGTATTTT. As protein: CSASNSGEYTDTQYF.

This clone was picked up one time. J is TRBJ1-5 and V is TRBV13; the D is unclear. Germline CDR1 and CDR2: PRHDT and FYEKMQ (reference sequence). This CDR3 is 13 amino acids long. V was pared by 2 bases and J by 4 bases, with 6 bases between. The CDR3 DNA sequence: TGTGCCAGCAGCTTACGGAGAAATCAGCCCCAGCATTTT. Translated, it gives CASSLRRNQPQHF.

The J gene is TRBJ2-5, the V gene TRBV6-5; D ambiguous. The V end was cut by 6 bases, the J end by 0 bases, with 5 bases between. This CDR3 has 12 residues. The germline CDR1 and CDR2 sequences are MNHEY and SVGAGI. In DNA form, the CDR3 reads TGTGCCAGCAGCTCCGACCAAGAGACCCAGTACTTC. Translated, it gives CASSSDQETQYF.

This clone has a single count. V is TRBV7-9 and J is TRBJ1-5, with 8 nucleotides matching TRBD1. From germline, CDR1 is SEHNR and CDR2 FQNEAQ (reference sequence). This CDR3 is built from 17 residues. The J segment lost 2 bases and the V segment lost 3 bases, leaving 9 bases of the junction unmatched. CDR3 sequence reads: CASSFWTGSSGNQPQHF. In DNA, the CDR3 is TGTGCCAGCAGCTTTTGGACAGGGAGTAGTGGCAATCAGCCCCAGCATTTT.

The J gene is TRBJ1-1, the V gene TRBV18; no firm D call. Germline V CDR1 and CDR2: KGHSH, LQKENI. Trimming took 6 bases from V and 1 from J, leaving 9 bases between them. The CDR3 is 13 amino acids. The CDR3 DNA sequence: TGTGCCAGCTCTCGGACGGAGAACACTGAAGCTTTCTTT. The encoded protein is CASSRTENTEAFF.

J is TRBJ2-2 and V is TRBV4-2, with D tentatively TRBD1 (5 bases). CDR1 and CDR2 from the germline V gene are LGHNA and YNFKEQ. Trimming stripped 1 base from V and 1 base from J, with 22 bases between. The CDR3 spans 20 residues. This CDR3 is CASSQGVSVARVVNTGELFF. The CDR3 DNA sequence: TGTGCCAGCAGCCAAGGAGTCAGTGTGGCCAGGGTGGTGAACACCGGGGAGCTGTTTTTT.

This clone was seen more than once but under ten times. The chain links TRBV19 to TRBJ1-2; D unclear. This CDR3 contains 16 residues. Germline CDR1 and CDR2: LNHDA and SQIVND (reference sequence). The germline V and J ends were trimmed by 6 bases and 1 base, with 18 bases remaining between them. The CDR3 coding sequence is TGTGCCAGTAGATCCAGCCAGCTTCCTGGTAACTATGGCTACACCTTC. It encodes CASRSSQLPGNYGYTF.

This chain links TRBV7-9 with TRBJ2-3, with a possible D match to TRBD2 (6 bases). Germline assignment: CDR1 SEHNR and CDR2 FQNEAQ (reference sequence). The CDR3 is 17 residues long. The V and J ends lost 0 bases and 2 bases respectively, with 15 bases between them. CDR3 sequence (DNA): TGTGCCAGCAGCTTAGCGCTAATTAGCGGATTCACAGATACGCAGTATTTT. Encoded protein: CASSLALISGFTDTQYF.

The J gene is TRBJ2-1, the V gene TRBV5-1, with D maybe TRBD2 (5 bases). The CDR3 runs 15 residues. Germline-derived CDR1 and CDR2 are SGHRS and YFSETQ. The V gene lost 4 bases and the J gene lost 3 bases, with 14 bases spanning the gap. The CDR3 protein is CASSPSRAYYNEQFF. DNA for the CDR3: TGCGCCAGCAGCCCCTCGCGGGCCTACTACAATGAGCAGTTCTTC.

The J gene is TRBJ1-5, the V gene TRBV27; 11 bases line up with TRBD1. The CDR3 totals 15 residues. Germline assignment: CDR1 MNHEY and CDR2 SMNVEV (reference sequence). V was pared by 4 bases and J by 4 bases, with 3 bases of the junction left unmatched. CDR3 sequence: CASSWTGGANQPQHF. In DNA form, the CDR3 reads TGTGCCAGCAGTTGGACAGGGGGCGCGAATCAGCCCCAGCATTTT.

The chain couples TRBV7-9 to TRBJ2-6, with D maybe TRBD2 (5 bases). CDR1 and CDR2 from the germline V gene are SEHNR and FQNEAQ (reference sequence). V lost 1 base, J lost 3 bases, and 13 bases lay in between. This CDR3 contains 17 residues. CDR3 bases: TGTGCCAGCAGCTTAGGGGAGAGCGGTCATGGGGCCAACGTCCTGACTTTC. Residues: CASSLGESGHGANVLTF.

The rearrangement joins TRBV3-1 (or the pseudogene TRBV3-2) to TRBJ2-7, with D perhaps matching TRBD1 or TRBD2 (5 bases each). Looked up from germline, CDR1 is LGHDT and CDR2 is YNNKEL (reference sequence). The CDR3 extends over 14 amino acids. Trimming left V 1 base short and J 12 bases short, with 19 bases between. For the CDR3, the DNA is TGTGCCAGCAGCCAAGGGTACGAGGGGCGGGTCTCGTACTTC. Translating gives CASSQGYEGRVSYF.

This chain links TRBV18 with TRBJ1-4, with 7 bases aligning to TRBD1. CDR3 length: 15 residues. V lost 3 bases, J lost 3 bases, and 4 bases stayed unmatched. From germline, CDR1 is KGHSH and CDR2 LQKENI. This CDR3 reads CASSPVTGANEKLFF. The CDR3 DNA reads TGTGCCAGCTCACCGGTAACAGGGGCTAATGAAAAACTGTTTTTT.

The V gene is TRBV27, the J gene TRBJ2-7; 7 bases are shared with TRBD1. V lost 2 bases and J lost 3; bases outside the gene matches: 13. The CDR3 is 17 residues long. Germline V gives CDR1 MNHEY, CDR2 SMNVEV (reference sequence). CDR3 loop: CASSLRAPPGGSYEQYF. CDR3 DNA sequence: TGTGCCAGCAGTTTAAGGGCCCCACCAGGGGGAAGCTACGAGCAGTACTTC.

The CDR3 DNA sequence: TGTGCCAGCACCCCCTTGGAAGGTACGCAGTATTTT. Encoded protein: CASTPLEGTQYF. The chain links TRBV2 to TRBJ2-3, with unresolved D. Trimming took off 7 bases at V and 8 bases at J, with 13 bases between the two ends. The CDR3 is 12 residues long. Germline V gene data show CDR1 as SNHLY and CDR2 as FYNNEI.

The chain is built from TRBV4-3 and TRBJ2-1, with D tentatively TRBD1 (5 bases). Trimming pared 4 bases from V and 9 bases from J, leaving 16 bases between. Germline V gene lookup returns CDR1 LGHNA and CDR2 YSLEER. This CDR3 has 14 amino acids. CDR3 residues: CASSPGQIVAEQFF. CDR3 nucleotide sequence: TGCGCCAGCAGCCCCGGACAAATAGTTGCTGAGCAGTTCTTC.

This chain links TRBV24-1 with TRBJ2-1; D may be TRBD2 (6 bases). The CDR3 is 17 residues long. Germline loops: CDR1 KGHDR, CDR2 SFDVKD. Trimming removed 4 bases at V and 4 bases at J, with 19 bases between. CDR3 in DNA: TGTGCCACCAGTGACTACGGAGGGGATAGGGTTTACAATGAGCAGTTCTTC. As protein: CATSDYGGDRVYNEQFF.